This T cell receptor beta chain is drawn from a study of OX40 agonist ivuxolimab in advanced cancers. Notes on this clone: The antigen is not known.

Sequenced by immunoSEQ multiplex PCR; TCRdb stores in-frame clones only, minus some. The sample records some 71,000 clones, around 83% being singletons. The germline CDR1 and CDR2 sequences are SGHNT and YYREEE (reference sequence). The CDR3 runs to 14 residues. Trimming pared 4 bases from V and 5 bases from J, leaving 13 bases between. The study, taken as a whole, reports: Within 6 weeks, CD4+ and CD8+ blood T cells expanded clonally at 0.1 to 3.0 mg/kg.

The sample consisted of CD4+ or CD8+ T cells sorted from blood, taken in a trial of the OX40 agonist ivuxolimab. This clonotype was obtained from an adult with an advanced solid tumor such as melanoma, head and neck, liver or kidney cancer. The J gene is TRBJ1-5, the V gene TRBV5-4; D gene ambiguous. CDR3 nucleotides: TGTGCCAGCAGCCCGGAGGTCGGGGATCAGCCCCAGCATTTT. It translates to CASSPEVGDQPQHF.